Each of the 30 T cell receptor beta chains below was sequenced from the same sample in a study of T cell clusters in autoimmune cytopenias. TRB rearrangements were amplified by touch-down multiplex PCR with mixed TRB-A/B primers. From the multiplex PCR reads, TCRdb lists one entry per CDR3 protein and no DNA. Its table records roughly 5,400 distinct CDR3 sequences. Roughly 38,000 genome equivalents of blood DNA were amplified for TRB. The sample comprised peripheral blood. These receptors came from a human donor with an autoimmune cytopenia or autoimmune hepatitis (not recorded which).

This clonotype is labeled medium-sized based on frequency. This chain uses TRBV6-5 with TRBJ2-1. The V gene's germline CDR1 is MNHEY and CDR2 SVGAGI. The CDR3 consists of 17 residues. The CDR3 here is CASSYSTAQSSYNEQFF.

This clonotype is labeled medium-sized based on frequency. The chain recombines TRBV12-3 or TRBV12-4 with TRBJ1-2; TCRdb designates TRBD1, a call that cannot be tested without DNA. The CDR3 length is 14 residues. The CDR3 reads CASSLRGRNYGYTF.

This clonotype is classed as medium-sized by frequency. The chain combines TRBV6-6 with TRBJ2-2; TCRdb's assignment of TRBD2 cannot be checked, as there is no DNA. The germline gives CDR1 MNHNY, CDR2 SVGAGI (reference sequence). The CDR3 totals 16 residues. The CDR3 region is CASSFHTSGGAGELFF.

This clonotype is labeled medium-sized based on frequency. The chain couples TRBV19 to TRBJ2-4; the TCRdb call, TRBD1, lacks DNA for checking. The CDR3 length is 13 residues. Germline CDR1 reads LNHDA; CDR2 reads SQIVND (reference sequence). CDR3 sequence: CASRKGGGIIQYF.

This chain joins TRBV27 and TRBJ1-1. CDR1 is MNHEY, CDR2 SMNVEV, per germline (reference sequence). This CDR3 has 16 residues. This CDR3 reads CASSRRGGAQNTEAFF.

The chain is built from TRBV5-1 and TRBJ1-3. This CDR3 comprises 16 residues. CDR1 SGHRS and CDR2 YFSETQ come from the germline V gene. The CDR3 region is CASSAEHAFGGNTIYF.

Judged by frequency, this clonotype is medium-sized (0.01 to 0.1%). This chain connects TRBV20-1 to TRBJ2-3; absent DNA, TCRdb's TRBD2 call cannot be checked. Germline V gives CDR1 DFQATT, CDR2 SNEGSKA (reference sequence). The CDR3 spans 15 residues. CDR3 sequence: CSARGTSGRADTQYF.

The chain combines TRBV24-1 with TRBJ2-5; as DNA is missing, the TRBD2 call by TCRdb cannot be tested. CDR1 and CDR2 (germline): KGHDR, SFDVKD. The CDR3 loop spans 14 amino acids. This CDR3 reads CATSEGRGQETQYF.

V usage is TRBV20-1 and J usage is TRBJ2-3; TCRdb indicates TRBD1, and absent DNA this call remains unverified. CDR1 DFQATT and CDR2 SNEGSKA come from the germline V gene (reference sequence). The CDR3 has 15 residues. The CDR3 sequence is CSARDLGQGADTQYF.

The rearrangement uses TRBV14 and TRBJ2-1; the TRBD2 assignment by TCRdb is unverifiable without DNA. From germline, CDR1 is SGHDN and CDR2 FVKESK. The CDR3 runs 18 residues. The chain's CDR3 is CASSPTGTSGRAYNEQFF.

By frequency, this clonotype is medium-sized (0.01 to 0.1%). This rearrangement joins TRBV19 to TRBJ2-1; TCRdb selects TRBD2, and the lack of DNA leaves this call unchecked. Germline CDR1 LNHDA, CDR2 SQIVND (reference sequence). This CDR3 region has 13 residues. The CDR3 protein is CASRDGLAGVWFF.

This chain uses TRBV20-1 with TRBJ1-2; TCRdb's D gene call, TRBD1, goes unchecked for lack of DNA. The V gene's germline CDR1 is DFQATT and CDR2 SNEGSKA (reference sequence). The CDR3 is made up of 13 amino acids. The CDR3 spells CSARGGQAYGYTF.

V is TRBV27 and J is TRBJ2-7; TCRdb names TRBD2, which stays unverified in the absence of DNA. The CDR3 is 14 amino acids. CDR1 and CDR2 from the germline V gene are MNHEY and SMNVEV (reference sequence). CDR3 sequence: CASSRSTVFYEQYF.

By frequency, this clonotype is medium-sized (0.01 to 0.1%). CDR3: CASSLGHSGNTIYF. The J gene is TRBJ1-3, the V gene TRBV14; TCRdb lists TRBD1, though no DNA is available to test this call. The CDR3 is 14 residues long. Germline-derived CDR1 and CDR2 are SGHDN and FVKESK.

According to its frequency, this clonotype is medium-sized (0.01 to 0.1%). V and J are TRBV19 and TRBJ1-6; TCRdb's assignment of TRBD1 cannot be checked, as there is no DNA. From germline, CDR1 is LNHDA and CDR2 SQIVND (reference sequence). The CDR3 totals 14 residues. CDR3 amino acids: CATALQGYNSPLHF.

According to its frequency, this clonotype is medium-sized. The rearrangement uses TRBV18 and TRBJ1-6; TCRdb's D call of TRBD1 is untestable without DNA. From germline, CDR1 is KGHSH and CDR2 LQKENI. The CDR3 covers 18 residues. The CDR3 region is CASSRAMGGNAENSPLHF. The variable domain in full, completed from reference TRBV18 and TRBJ1-6, reads NAGVMQNPRHLVRRRGQEARLRCSPMKGHSHVYWYRQLPEEGLKFMVYLQKENIIDESGMPKERFSAEFPKEGPSILRIQQVVRGDSAAYFCASSRAMGGNAENSPLHFGNGTRLTVT.

CDR3 protein: CASSQVVGYGYTF. The rearrangement links TRBV14 to TRBJ1-2. Germline lookup yields CDR1 SGHDN and CDR2 FVKESK. There are 13 residues in the CDR3.

This clonotype is classed as medium-sized by frequency. V is TRBV5-6 and J is TRBJ2-1. Per the germline V gene, CDR1 is SGHDT and CDR2 is YYEEEE. This CDR3 is 15 amino acids long. The chain's CDR3 is CASSLGQSSYNEQFF.

The chain carries TRBV27 and TRBJ2-7; the TRBD1 assignment by TCRdb is unverifiable without DNA. The CDR3 has 15 residues. Germline V gene sequence: CDR1 MNHEY, CDR2 SMNVEV (reference sequence). The CDR3 reads CALRPGARYEGEQYF.

This clonotype counts as medium-sized by frequency. The genes are TRBV6-5 and TRBJ2-1; TCRdb gives TRBD2 as the D gene, but with no DNA this cannot be confirmed. Looked up from germline, CDR1 is MNHEY and CDR2 is SVGAGI. This CDR3 is 17 amino acids long. The CDR3 reads CASSSPGTSGSYNEQFF.

This clonotype is called medium-sized (0.01 to 0.1%) based on its frequency. V gene TRBV12-3 or TRBV12-4 combines with J gene TRBJ2-6; TCRdb lists TRBD1, though no DNA is available to test this call. The CDR3 consists of 15 residues. The CDR3 is CASSTGQVKANVLTF.

The chain uses TRBV6-2 or TRBV6-3 and TRBJ2-1; the TCRdb D gene call, TRBD1, has no DNA to confirm it. This CDR3 has 15 residues. Germline values: CDR1 MNHEY, CDR2 SVGEGT. The chain's CDR3 is CASSYDRGTVTEQFF.

Measured by frequency, this clonotype is medium-sized (0.01 to 0.1%). The chain's CDR3 is CASSSGLAGGEQYF. The chain is built from TRBV5-6 and TRBJ2-7; the TCRdb D gene call, TRBD2, has no DNA to confirm it. Germline CDR1 SGHDT, CDR2 YYEEEE. The CDR3 is 14 amino acids.

This clonotype is medium-sized by frequency. The chain joins TRBV29-1 to TRBJ1-5; the TCRdb D gene call, TRBD1, has no DNA to confirm it. The CDR3 contains 11 residues. Germline V gene lookup returns CDR1 SQVTM and CDR2 ANQGSEA. CDR3 in amino acids: CSVSSGPTQHF.

The V gene is TRBV19, the J gene TRBJ2-3. The length of the CDR3 is 12 residues. CDR1 and CDR2 (germline): LNHDA, SQIVND (reference sequence). The CDR3 region is CASSMSQDTQYF.

In terms of frequency, this clonotype is medium-sized. V gene TRBV6-5 combines with J gene TRBJ2-7; the TCRdb D gene call, TRBD1, has no DNA to confirm it. This CDR3 has 15 residues. The germline V gene has CDR1 MNHEY and CDR2 SVGAGI. CDR3 sequence reads: CASSFPTGGTYEQYF.

In terms of frequency, this clonotype is medium-sized. The genes are TRBV13 and TRBJ2-7; TCRdb gives TRBD1 as the D gene, but with no DNA this cannot be confirmed. There are 16 residues in the CDR3. CDR1 is PRHDT, CDR2 FYEKMQ, per germline (reference sequence). CDR3 protein: CASSPHSLWGADEQYF.

In terms of frequency, this clonotype is medium-sized. The CDR3 region is CSARGTSGTDTQYF. The chain recombines TRBV20-1 with TRBJ2-3; TCRdb reports TRBD2, a call that lacks DNA to check it against. The CDR3 covers 14 residues. Germline loops: CDR1 DFQATT, CDR2 SNEGSKA (reference sequence).

Measured by frequency, this clonotype is medium-sized. This chain connects TRBV6-5 to TRBJ1-2. The V gene's germline CDR1 is MNHEY and CDR2 SVGAGI. The CDR3 is 13 residues long. The CDR3 spells CASSYREGHLYTF.

The V gene is TRBV11-2, the J gene TRBJ2-7; no DNA is available, so the TRBD2 call from TCRdb remains unchecked. The CDR3 totals 15 residues. CDR1 and CDR2 from the germline V gene are SGHAT and FQNNGV. CDR3 sequence reads: CASSLSGANRYEQYF.